A single T cell receptor beta chain is shown here with its context. Its antigen is still unknown. Per-base quality was not reported, and no clone a single base away is much larger than it. This specimen comes from a study of blood T cell repertoires in COVID-19 (dated by TCRdb to 2020 to 2022). General notes on the study: Samples covering the acute and convalescent phases of COVID-19 were provided by collaborators in the United States, Italy and Spain. The dataset comprised deeply sampled blood TCRbeta repertoires from subjects exposed to, actively infected with, or recovered from COVID-19. The repertoires were released in a freely available public database intended as a resource for research on the immune response to SARS-CoV-2. A de-identified subject ID, COVID-19 status, age in years and sex were almost always included in the sample metadata. The samples were drawn from the first 160 participants of the ongoing ImmuneRACE study and from roughly 1,300 subjects provided by 6 global collaborators. The material from the prospective study consisted of cDNA or gDNA derived from T cells, B-cell-depleted T cells, or PBMCs. Where available, HLA class I and class II types were taken from metadata supplied by the sample provider and were not determined by assay-based typing.

The immunoSEQ Assay, a bias-controlled multiplex PCR, was used to amplify TCRbeta CDR3 regions from genomic DNA. Per the source publication's procedure: The number of nucleated cells in each sample was estimated by amplification of reference gene primers within the assay. To quantify the absolute abundance of each unique TCRbeta CDR3 rearrangement, sequence reads were collapsed and filtered. Productive Simpson clonality was computed per sample as the square root of Simpson's diversity index over productive rearrangements. TCRdb took over this immuneACCESS table, retaining in-frame rearrangements with V and J assigned. Such tables are incomplete; in checked studies, under half of the missing clones stem from an unresolved V gene, and the remainder is unexplained. V, J and clone size reflect that table, while D and trimming were determined from the DNA. Present in this sample are 60,000 to 75,000 clones, approximately 90% of which were seen just once. The ten largest clones add up to 3.9% of the sample.

Overall results and qualifications from the work: How much clinical and demographic metadata was included differed by source and by participant, and the metadata was provided uncurated.

CDR1 LNHDA and CDR2 SQIVND were looked up in the germline V gene (reference sequence). The germline ends are 15 bases apart after V is trimmed by 9 bases and J by 1 base. Counted from cysteine to phenylalanine, this CDR3 has 14 amino acids. Here the CDR3 DNA is all that survives: 42 bases in frame from base 1. Collaborating institutions collected whole blood in K2EDTA tubes following their own protocols. For TCRbeta analysis, collaborators shipped samples as frozen whole blood, isolated PBMCs, or DNA extracted from either of those sample types. Sequenced: peripheral blood. This chain is built from TRBV19 and TRBJ1-1, with TRBD1 perhaps the D gene, on 6 matching bases. This sequence originates from a man in his 70s with active COVID-19. The sequenced DNA: TGTGCCAGCGATACCGGGACACCGAACACTGAAGCTTTCTTT. Its coded protein is CASDTGTPNTEAFF.